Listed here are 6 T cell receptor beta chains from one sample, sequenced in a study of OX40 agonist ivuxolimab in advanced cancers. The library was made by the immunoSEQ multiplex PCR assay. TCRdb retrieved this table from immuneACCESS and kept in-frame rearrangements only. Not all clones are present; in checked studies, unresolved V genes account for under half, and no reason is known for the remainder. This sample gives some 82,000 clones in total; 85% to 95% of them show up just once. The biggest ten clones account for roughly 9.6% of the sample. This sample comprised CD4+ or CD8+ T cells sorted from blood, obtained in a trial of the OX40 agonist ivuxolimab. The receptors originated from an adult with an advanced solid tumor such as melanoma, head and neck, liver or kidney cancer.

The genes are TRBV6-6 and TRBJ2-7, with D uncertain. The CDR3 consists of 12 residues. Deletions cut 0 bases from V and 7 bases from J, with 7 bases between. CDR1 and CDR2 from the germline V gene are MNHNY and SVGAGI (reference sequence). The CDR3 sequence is CASSYSRFEQYF. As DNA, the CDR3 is TGTGCCAGCAGTTACTCACGTTTTGAGCAGTACTTC.

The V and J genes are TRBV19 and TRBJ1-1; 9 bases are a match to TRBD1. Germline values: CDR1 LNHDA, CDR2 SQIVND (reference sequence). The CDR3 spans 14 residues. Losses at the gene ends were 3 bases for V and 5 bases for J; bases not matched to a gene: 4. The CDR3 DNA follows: TGTGCCAGTAGTATTGGACAGGGGTTGACTGAAGCTTTCTTT. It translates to CASSIGQGLTEAFF.

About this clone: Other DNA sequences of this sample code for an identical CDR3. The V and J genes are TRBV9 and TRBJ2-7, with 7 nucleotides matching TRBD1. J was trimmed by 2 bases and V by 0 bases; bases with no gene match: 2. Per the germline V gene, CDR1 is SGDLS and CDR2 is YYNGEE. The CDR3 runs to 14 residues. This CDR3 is CASSVGDSTYEQYF. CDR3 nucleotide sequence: TGTGCCAGCAGCGTAGGGGACAGCACCTACGAGCAGTACTTC.

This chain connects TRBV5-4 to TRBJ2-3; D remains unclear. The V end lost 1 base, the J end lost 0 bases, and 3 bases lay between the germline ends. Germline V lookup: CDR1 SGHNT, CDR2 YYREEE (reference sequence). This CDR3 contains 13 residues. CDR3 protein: CASSLTSTDTQYF. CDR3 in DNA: TGTGCCAGCAGCTTGACCAGCACAGATACGCAGTATTTT.

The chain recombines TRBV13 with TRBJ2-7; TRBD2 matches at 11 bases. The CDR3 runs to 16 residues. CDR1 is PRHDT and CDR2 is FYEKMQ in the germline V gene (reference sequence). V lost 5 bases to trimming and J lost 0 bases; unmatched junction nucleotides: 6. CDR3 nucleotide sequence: TGTGCCAGCAGCGTAAGACTAGCGGGGCCCTCCTACGAGCAGTACTTC. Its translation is CASSVRLAGPSYEQYF.

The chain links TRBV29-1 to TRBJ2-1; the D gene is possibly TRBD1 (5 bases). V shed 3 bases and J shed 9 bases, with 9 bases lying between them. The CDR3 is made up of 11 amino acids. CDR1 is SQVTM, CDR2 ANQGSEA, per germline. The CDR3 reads CSVERRGEQFF. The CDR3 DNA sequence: TGCAGCGTTGAGAGAAGGGGTGAGCAGTTCTTC.